The next 29 T cell receptor beta chains were all read from a single sample in a study of CD8 T cells in Susac syndrome. RNA, at roughly 0.45 to 1 ug, was reverse transcribed with random hexamers. TCRdb re-analysed the immunoSEQ multiplex PCR reads in MiXCR, keeping a single row per CDR3 protein. Here the sample spans around 130,000 distinct CDR3 sequences, 91% being singletons. Sequences were obtained from CD8+ T cells from PBMCs. The origin of the receptors is a human donor with multiple sclerosis.

The rearrangement joins TRBV7-9 to TRBJ2-2; D remains ambiguous. The CDR3 extends over 12 amino acids. Between the trimmed V and J ends, which lost 6 bases and 8 bases, there was a span of 10 bases. Germline CDR1 SEHNR, CDR2 FQNEAQ (reference sequence). The CDR3 sequence: CASRDQSGELFF. CDR3 nucleotides: TGTGCCAGCAGAGACCAGTCGGGGGAGCTGTTTTTT. Combining the CDR3 with reference TRBV7-9 and TRBJ2-2 gives the whole variable domain DTGVSQNPRHKITKRGQNVTFRCDPISEHNRLYWYRQTLGQGPEFLTYFQNEAQLEKSRLLSDRFSAERPKGSFSTLEIQRTEQGDSAMYLCASRDQSGELFFGEGSRLTVL.

CDR3 DNA: TGTGCCAGCAGCCTGGAGGGTGAAGGAGAGACCCAGTACTTC. Encoded protein: CASSLEGEGETQYF. J is TRBJ2-5 and V is TRBV5-4, with a weak D call TRBD2 (6 bases). Germline V CDR1 and CDR2: SGHNT, YYREEE (reference sequence). The CDR3 covers 14 residues. The V gene lost 4 bases and the J gene lost 4 bases, with 14 bases spanning the gap.

Remarks on this clonotype: A junction end diverges from the germline sequence, so it may reflect a read error. The chain uses TRBV30 and TRBJ1-1, with unresolved D. The CDR3 sequence is 13 residues long. Germline CDR1 and CDR2: GTSNPN and SVGIG (reference sequence). CDR3 region: CAWSVSLNTEAFF. CDR3 DNA sequence: TGTGCCTGGAGTGTAAGCTTGAACACCGAAGCTTTCTTT.

The chain couples TRBV27 to TRBJ2-3; D is uncertain. The V gene lost 5 bases and the J gene lost 0 bases, with 9 bases spanning the gap. CDR1 is MNHEY, CDR2 SMNVEV, per germline (reference sequence). CDR3 length: 14 residues. This chain's CDR3 is CASSSGPSTDTQYF. DNA of the CDR3: TGTGCCAGCAGTAGTGGACCTAGCACAGATACGCAGTATTTT.

The J gene is TRBJ1-5, the V gene TRBV6-5; D uncertain. Germline V gene lookup returns CDR1 MNHEY and CDR2 SVGAGI. The CDR3 runs to 14 residues. V lost 5 bases to trimming and J lost 5 bases, with 13 bases between them. The CDR3 region is CASSQLDGYQPQHF. The CDR3 nucleotides are TGTGCCAGCAGTCAACTGGACGGATATCAGCCCCAGCATTTT.

This rearrangement joins TRBV27 to TRBJ2-1; no reliable D call. Germline V gene sequence: CDR1 MNHEY, CDR2 SMNVEV (reference sequence). The CDR3 loop spans 15 amino acids. The V and J ends lost 6 bases and 0 bases respectively, with 12 bases between them. CDR3 sequence (DNA): TGTGCCAGCAGCCTAATGGGAATCTCCTACAATGAGCAGTTCTTC. This gives the protein CASSLMGISYNEQFF.

The chain is built from TRBV15 and TRBJ2-7, with TRBD2 identical over 7 bases. Trimming removed 5 bases from V and 3 bases from J; junction bases left unmatched: 7. Germline CDR1 reads LNHNV; CDR2 reads YYDKDF (reference sequence). The CDR3 consists of 14 residues. CDR3 sequence (DNA): TGTGCCACCAGCTCAAGCAGCGGGGACTACGAGCAGTACTTC. It encodes CATSSSSGDYEQYF. The full variable domain, with the rest looked up from reference TRBV15 and TRBJ2-7, is DAMVIQNPRYQVTQFGKPVTLSCSQTLNHNVMYWYQQKSSQAPKLLFHYYDKDFNNEADTPDNFQSRRPNTSFCFLDIRSPGLGDTAMYLCATSSSSGDYEQYFGPGTRLTVT.

The rearrangement joins TRBV4-2 to TRBJ2-2; 9 bases line up with TRBD1. Losses at the gene ends were 4 bases for V and 0 bases for J; bases not matched to a gene: 3. Germline CDR1 LGHNA, CDR2 YNFKEQ. The CDR3 covers 16 residues. The CDR3 here is CASSPQGATNTGELFF. The CDR3 region has the DNA TGTGCCAGCAGCCCACAGGGGGCGACGAACACCGGGGAGCTGTTTTTT.

The chain carries TRBV6-5 and TRBJ2-5; D unresolved. The CDR3 length is 12 residues. Germline assignment: CDR1 MNHEY and CDR2 SVGAGI. The V gene lost 3 bases and the J gene lost 2 bases, with 4 bases spanning the gap. CDR3 nucleotide sequence: TGTGCCAGCAGTTATGATCAAGAGACCCAGTACTTC. This sequence encodes CASSYDQETQYF.

The J gene is TRBJ1-2, the V gene TRBV29-1, with 7 bases lining up with TRBD1. Germline-derived CDR1 and CDR2 are SQVTM and ANQGSEA. Trimming removed 6 bases from V and 4 bases from J; junction bases left unmatched: 2. The length of the CDR3 is 11 residues. This chain's CDR3 is CSVGQIYGYTF. In DNA form, the CDR3 reads TGCAGCGTGGGACAGATCTATGGCTACACCTTC.

The genes are TRBV29-1 and TRBJ1-2, with a possible D match to TRBD1 (6 bases). V gave up 6 bases and J gave up 6 bases, with 11 bases separating them. This CDR3 comprises 11 residues. The germline V gene encodes CDR1 SQVTM and CDR2 ANQGSEA. The CDR3 loop is CSVNPGDGYTF. CDR3 DNA: TGCAGCGTAAACCCAGGGGATGGCTACACCTTC.

The V call is TRBV19, the J call TRBJ2-2; D not certain. Germline CDR1 and CDR2: LNHDA and SQIVND (reference sequence). There are 16 residues in the CDR3. The V gene lost 7 bases and the J gene lost 4 bases, with 19 bases spanning the gap. CDR3 DNA: TGTGCCAGTAATTCTTTCCCGTATTTGGGCACCGGGGAGCTGTTTTTT. This codes for CASNSFPYLGTGELFF.

The V call is TRBV7-3, the J call TRBJ2-6; D is unclear. Germline V CDR1 and CDR2: SGHTA, FQGTGA. Trimming removed 1 base at V and 0 bases at J, with 13 bases between. The CDR3 runs 18 residues. CDR3: CASSLMGSPFSGANVLTF. CDR3 in DNA: TGTGCCAGCAGCTTAATGGGGTCACCGTTCTCTGGGGCCAACGTCCTGACTTTC.

The genes are TRBV9 and TRBJ1-1; no clear D. V lost 4 bases to trimming and J lost 2 bases, with 12 bases between them. The CDR3 has 14 residues. Germline V gene sequence: CDR1 SGDLS, CDR2 YYNGEE. The DNA of the CDR3 is TGTGCCAGCAGCCCCCGGCCCGTTAACACTGAAGCTTTCTTT. Translated, it gives CASSPRPVNTEAFF. The variable domain in full, with the rest retrieved from reference TRBV9 and TRBJ1-1, is DSGVTQTPKHLITATGQRVTLRCSPRSGDLSVYWYQQSLDQGLQFLIQYYNGEERAKGNILERFSAQQFPDLHSELNLSSLELGDSALYFCASSPRPVNTEAFFGQGTRLTVV.

The chain has TRBV19 and TRBJ2-2; 9 nucleotides agree with TRBD1. V shed 9 bases, J shed 6 bases, and the junction held 11 bases outside the gene matches. CDR3 length: 15 amino acids. Germline lookup yields CDR1 LNHDA and CDR2 SQIVND (reference sequence). Here the CDR3 DNA reads TGTGCCAGCTCCATGGGGACAGGGTGGCCCGGGGAGCTGTTTTTT. It encodes CASSMGTGWPGELFF.

The chain is built from TRBV7-9 and TRBJ2-5, with D possibly being TRBD1 (6 bases). V was cut by 7 bases and J by 5 bases, with 14 bases left in between. The germline gives CDR1 SEHNR, CDR2 FQNEAQ (reference sequence). The CDR3 sequence is 13 residues long. CDR3 DNA sequence: TGTGCCAGCATTCAACAGGGAAGGGAGACCCAGTACTTC. Encoded protein: CASIQQGRETQYF.

The chain links TRBV7-9 to TRBJ1-5; D perhaps matches TRBD1 (5 bases). V was cut by 1 base and J by 4 bases, with 14 bases left in between. Germline CDR1 SEHNR, CDR2 FQNEAQ (reference sequence). There are 16 residues in the CDR3. The CDR3 bases are TGTGCCAGCAGCTTAGGGTCAAGGGGTCGGAATCAGCCCCAGCATTTT. This codes for CASSLGSRGRNQPQHF.

The chain couples TRBV3-1 to TRBJ2-1; 8 bases map to TRBD2. The junction had 10 bases not matched to a gene; V was cut back by 0 bases and J by 9 bases. Per the germline V gene, CDR1 is LGHDT and CDR2 is YNNKEL (reference sequence). The CDR3 runs 16 residues. CDR3 loop: CASSQDRSGSGAEQFF. As DNA, the CDR3 is TGTGCCAGCAGCCAAGATCGGAGCGGGAGCGGGGCTGAGCAGTTCTTC.

The V call is TRBV27, the J call TRBJ2-2; D is ambiguous. The germline V gene encodes CDR1 MNHEY and CDR2 SMNVEV (reference sequence). Deletions cut 5 bases from V and 5 bases from J, with 12 bases between. This CDR3 region has 14 residues. CDR3 sequence reads: CASSQIERTGELFF. The CDR3 DNA reads TGTGCCAGCAGTCAGATAGAGAGAACCGGGGAGCTGTTTTTT.

The chain uses TRBV12-3 or TRBV12-4 and TRBJ2-3; no clear D. Trimming pared 2 bases from V and 2 bases from J, leaving 8 bases between. CDR3 size: 14 residues. DNA for the CDR3: TGTGCCAGCAGTTTATTGCTAAACACAGATACGCAGTATTTT. Translating it yields CASSLLLNTDTQYF.

The chain carries TRBV2 and TRBJ2-2, with 8 bases identical to TRBD2. V trimming: 8 bases; J trimming: 4 bases; junction bases outside the gene matches: 9. The CDR3 length is 15 residues. Germline assignment: CDR1 SNHLY and CDR2 FYNNEI. The CDR3 sequence is CASGPGGPATGELFF. DNA for the CDR3: TGTGCCAGCGGACCGGGAGGGCCGGCCACCGGGGAGCTGTTTTTT.

This sequence joins TRBV4-1 and TRBJ1-5, with D possibly matching TRBD1 (5 bases). Trimming took 1 base from V and 6 from J, leaving 19 bases between them. Per germline, CDR1 MGHRA and CDR2 YSYEKL. The CDR3 is made up of 17 amino acids. The CDR3 sequence: CASSQGGALVGPQPQHF. For the CDR3, the DNA is TGCGCCAGCAGCCAAGGAGGAGCGTTGGTGGGACCTCAGCCCCAGCATTTT.

The chain uses TRBV4-3 and TRBJ1-2, with TRBD1 matching 9 bases. J gave up 8 bases and V 4 bases, and 11 bases lay outside the gene matches. CDR1 is LGHNA and CDR2 is YSLEER in the germline V gene. CDR3 length: 15 residues. The CDR3 loop reads CASSPTGGAEVGYTF. CDR3 nucleotides: TGCGCCAGCAGCCCGACAGGGGGTGCGGAAGTGGGCTACACCTTC.

V usage is TRBV7-9 and J usage is TRBJ2-4, with D unresolved. The CDR3 runs 14 residues. The germline V and J ends were trimmed by 4 bases and 5 bases, with 12 bases remaining between them. CDR1 and CDR2 from the germline V gene are SEHNR and FQNEAQ (reference sequence). As DNA, the CDR3 is TGTGCCAGCAGCTCCGTAATCGGTGAAAACATTCAGTACTTC. It is translated as CASSSVIGENIQYF.

The chain is built from TRBV6-5 and TRBJ2-2; D not certain. This CDR3 region has 13 residues. V was shortened by 4 bases and J by 6 bases, with 9 bases between the two germline ends. CDR1 and CDR2 from the germline V gene are MNHEY and SVGAGI. CDR3 nucleotide sequence: TGTGCCAGCAGTTTTACTGGCGCCGGGGAGCTGTTTTTT. Its translation: CASSFTGAGELFF.

The chain combines TRBV5-4 with TRBJ2-3, with 11 bases lining up with TRBD2. Losses at the gene ends were 3 bases for V and 4 bases for J; bases not matched to a gene: 7. The CDR3 loop spans 16 amino acids. Per germline, CDR1 SGHNT and CDR2 YYREEE (reference sequence). This chain's CDR3 is CASSSDSGRVPDTQYF. CDR3 bases: TGTGCCAGCAGCTCCGATAGCGGGAGGGTCCCAGATACGCAGTATTTT.

J is TRBJ1-1 and V is TRBV30; D not certain. The CDR3 runs 10 residues. Germline CDR1 and CDR2: GTSNPN and SVGIG (reference sequence). The ends were cut back, 8 bases at V and 4 bases at J, with 8 bases in the middle. The CDR3, as DNA: TGTGCCGTTAGGGTCACTGAAGCTTTCTTT. It encodes CAVRVTEAFF.

The gene calls are TRBV18 and TRBJ1-1; 7 bases fit TRBD1. With V trimmed by 1 base and J by 2 bases, 4 bases remained unmatched. CDR1 KGHSH and CDR2 LQKENI come from the germline V gene. The length of the CDR3 is 15 residues. The CDR3 sequence is CASSPLGTDNTEAFF. CDR3 nucleotide sequence: TGTGCCAGCTCACCACTCGGGACAGACAACACTGAAGCTTTCTTT.

The rearrangement uses TRBV4-1 and TRBJ2-1; D is perhaps TRBD2 (6 bases). The germline V and J ends were trimmed by 3 bases and 10 bases, with 10 bases remaining between them. The germline CDR1 and CDR2 sequences are MGHRA and YSYEKL. The CDR3 is made up of 12 amino acids. CDR3 amino acids: CASSHLSGEQFF. Here the CDR3 DNA reads TGCGCCAGCAGCCACCTTAGCGGAGAGCAGTTCTTC.